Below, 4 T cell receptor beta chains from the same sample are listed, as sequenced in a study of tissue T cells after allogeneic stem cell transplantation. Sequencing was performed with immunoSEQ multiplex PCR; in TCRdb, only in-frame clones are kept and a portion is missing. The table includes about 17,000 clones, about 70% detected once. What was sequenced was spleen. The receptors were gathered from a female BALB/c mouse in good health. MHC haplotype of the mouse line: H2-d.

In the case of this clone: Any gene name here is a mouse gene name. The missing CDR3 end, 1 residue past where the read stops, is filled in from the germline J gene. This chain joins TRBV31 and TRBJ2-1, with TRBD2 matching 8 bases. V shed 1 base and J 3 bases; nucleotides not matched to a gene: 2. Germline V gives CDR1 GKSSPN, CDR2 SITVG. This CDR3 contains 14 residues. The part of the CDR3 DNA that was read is TGTGCCTGGAGTCATGGGGGGGGCTATGCTGAGCAGTTC. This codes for CAWSHGGGYAEQF. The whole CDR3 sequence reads CAWSHGGGYAEQFF. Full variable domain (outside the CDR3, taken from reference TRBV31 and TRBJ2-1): AQTIHQWPVAEIKAVGSPLSLGCTIKGKSSPNLYWYWQATGGTLQQLFYSITVGQVESVVQLNLSASRPKDDQFILSTEKLLLSHSGFYLCAWSHGGGYAEQFFGPGTRLTVL.

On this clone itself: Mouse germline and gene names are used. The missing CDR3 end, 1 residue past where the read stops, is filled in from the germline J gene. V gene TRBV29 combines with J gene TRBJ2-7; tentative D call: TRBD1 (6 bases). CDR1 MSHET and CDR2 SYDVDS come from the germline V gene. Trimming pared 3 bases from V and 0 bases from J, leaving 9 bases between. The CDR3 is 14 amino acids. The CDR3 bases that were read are TGTGCTAGCAGTTTTTCCAGGGGCTCCTATGAACAGTAC. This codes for CASSFSRGSYEQY. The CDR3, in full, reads CASSFSRGSYEQYF.

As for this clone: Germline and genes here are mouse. Partial CDR3 DNA: TGTGCCAGCCTCGACTGGGGGGGAAACACCGGGCAGCTCTAC. This encodes CASLDWGGNTGQLY. The complete CDR3 sequence is CASLDWGGNTGQLYF. This sequence joins TRBV19 and TRBJ2-2, with 11 bases that match TRBD2. The read ends 1 residue shy of where the CDR3 ends; the end is completed using the germline J gene. V dropped 7 bases and J dropped 1; count of bases not matched to a gene: 3. The CDR3 spans 15 residues. The V gene's germline CDR1 is FNHDT and CDR2 SITEND (reference sequence).

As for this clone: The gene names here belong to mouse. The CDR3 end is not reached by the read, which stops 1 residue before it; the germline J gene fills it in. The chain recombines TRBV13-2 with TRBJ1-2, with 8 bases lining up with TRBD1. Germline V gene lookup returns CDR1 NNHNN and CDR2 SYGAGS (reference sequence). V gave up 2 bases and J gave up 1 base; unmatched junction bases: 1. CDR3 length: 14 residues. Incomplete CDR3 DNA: TGTGCCAGCGGTGACAGGGGGCTAAACTCCGACTACACC. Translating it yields CASGDRGLNSDYT. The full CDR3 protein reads CASGDRGLNSDYTF.